What follows are 15 T cell receptor beta chains derived from one specimen sequenced in a study of T cell responses to AZD1222 COVID-19 vaccine. The assay was immunoSEQ multiplex PCR, and TCRdb's table has in-frame clones only and misses some. The sample comprises about 270,000 clones, 94% of which are singletons, and roughly 0.6% rests with the top ten. This specimen consisted of peripheral blood, obtained 28 days after the second AZD1222 dose. Receptor source: an adult who received the AZD1222 COVID-19 vaccine.

Details on this clone: At one of its ends the junction is not consistent with the germline gene, which may arise from a read error. V usage is TRBV28 and J usage is TRBJ2-3; 7 bases match TRBD1. This CDR3 comprises 14 residues. The V gene's germline CDR1 is MDHEN and CDR2 SYDVKM. The CDR3 region is CASSSISPRQGNDF. CDR3 in DNA: TGTGCCAGCAGTTCAATATCCCCGCGACAGGGTAATGATTTT.

The CDR3 spells CASSFSSGKPQHF. CDR3 coding DNA: TGTGCCAGCAGCTTTTCCTCCGGGAAGCCCCAGCATTTT. The chain couples TRBV14 to TRBJ1-5; no clear D gene. V lost 5 bases to trimming and J lost 8 bases, with 13 bases between them. The germline gives CDR1 SGHDN, CDR2 FVKESK. CDR3 size: 13 residues.

This chain links TRBV4-3 with TRBJ2-1; D tentatively fits TRBD1 or TRBD2 (5 bases each). Germline V CDR1 and CDR2: LGHNA, YSLEER. V gave up 4 bases and J gave up 7 bases, with 23 bases separating them. This CDR3 spans 17 amino acids. The CDR3 DNA sequence: TGCGCCAGCAGCCCGGCCCCTGTAGCGAGGGGACCGAATGAGCAGTTCTTC. Protein product: CASSPAPVARGPNEQFF.

This chain connects TRBV12-3 or TRBV12-4 to TRBJ1-1; the D is unclear. This CDR3 contains 12 residues. With 5 bases removed from V and 8 bases from J, the gap between germline ends came to 12 bases. In nucleotides, the CDR3 is TGTGCCAGCAGTCCCGGCGGAGTAGAAGCTTTCTTT. This encodes CASSPGGVEAFF.

This chain links TRBV6-2 or TRBV6-3 with TRBJ2-7, with 8 bases identical to TRBD1. The J segment lost 2 bases and the V segment lost 5 bases, leaving 5 bases of the junction unmatched. The CDR3 has 14 amino acids. Germline CDR1 MNHEY, CDR2 SVGEGT. For the CDR3, the DNA is TGTGCCAGCAGTCCAGACAGGGGCACCTACGAGCAGTACTTC. Amino acid sequence: CASSPDRGTYEQYF.

This clone was detected a few times. The chain combines TRBV6-1 with TRBJ1-2; D gene uncertain. CDR1 MNHNS and CDR2 SASEGT come from the germline V gene. The V and J ends lost 2 bases and 1 base respectively, with 11 bases between them. The CDR3 is 15 residues long. CDR3 loop: CASSEKSFSNYGYTF. The CDR3 region has the DNA TGTGCCAGCAGTGAAAAAAGTTTCAGTAACTATGGCTACACCTTC.

The chain combines TRBV9 with TRBJ1-3, with a weak D call TRBD1 (6 bases). The CDR3 contains 15 residues. Germline CDR1 is SGDLS and CDR2 is YYNGEE. Trimming left V 1 base short and J 4 bases short, with 12 bases between. CDR3 protein: CASSVLGGTGNTIYF. The CDR3 coding sequence is TGTGCCAGCAGCGTATTAGGGGGGACGGGAAACACCATATATTTT. Together with reference TRBV9 and TRBJ1-3, the CDR3 gives the full variable domain: DSGVTQTPKHLITATGQRVTLRCSPRSGDLSVYWYQQSLDQGLQFLIQYYNGEERAKGNILERFSAQQFPDLHSELNLSSLELGDSALYFCASSVLGGTGNTIYFGEGSWLTVV.

This chain's CDR3 is CAISEQDRTDTQYF. CDR3 in DNA: TGTGCCATCAGTGAACAGGACCGCACAGATACGCAGTATTTT. The chain joins TRBV10-3 to TRBJ2-3; D possibly corresponds to TRBD1 (5 bases). This CDR3 region has 14 residues. The V gene's germline CDR1 is ENHRY and CDR2 SYGVKD. V dropped 3 bases and J dropped 1 base, with 8 bases sitting between them.

This clone was counted a single time. V gene TRBV27 combines with J gene TRBJ2-5; the D call may be TRBD1 or TRBD2 (5 bases each). The CDR3 loop spans 16 amino acids. Trimming cost V 5 bases and J 1 base, with 17 bases left between them. CDR1 and CDR2 (germline): MNHEY, SMNVEV (reference sequence). The CDR3 DNA follows: TGTGCCAGCAGTGCCTCGACTCCGGGGCGCCAAGAGACCCAGTACTTC. Its translation: CASSASTPGRQETQYF.

The chain combines TRBV18 with TRBJ2-1, with 10 bases aligning to TRBD2. The length of the CDR3 is 15 residues. The V and J ends lost 5 bases and 5 bases, in that order; junction bases with no gene match: 6. Germline V CDR1 and CDR2: KGHSH, LQKENI. CDR3 nucleotides: TGTGCCAGCTCAGTTAGCGGGAGGATCAACAATGAGCAGTTCTTC. Protein product: CASSVSGRINNEQFF.

The CDR3 loop is CASSPLAAGRRGPQHF. In DNA, the CDR3 is TGTGCCAGCAGTCCCCTCGCCGCGGGGCGCCGTGGGCCCCAGCATTTT. V gene TRBV28 combines with J gene TRBJ1-5; D may be TRBD1 (5 bases). The length of the CDR3 is 16 residues. The V and J ends lost 5 bases and 9 bases respectively, with 23 bases between them. Per germline, CDR1 MDHEN and CDR2 SYDVKM.

This sequence joins TRBV7-2 and TRBJ2-7; perhaps TRBD1 as D (6 bases). V lost 5 bases and J lost 2, with 13 bases in between. The CDR3 is 14 residues long. The germline gives CDR1 SGHTA, CDR2 FQGNSA. The CDR3, as DNA: TGTGCCAGCAGCCGCCCCCAGGGGCCCTACGAGCAGTACTTC. It specifies CASSRPQGPYEQYF.

This clone was seen a single time. This sequence joins TRBV18 and TRBJ2-1; maybe TRBD1 (5 bases). Trimming took off 3 bases at V and 0 bases at J, with 9 bases between the two ends. The CDR3 consists of 15 residues. Germline CDR1 and CDR2: KGHSH and LQKENI. Here the CDR3 reads CASSPDIASYNEQFF. The CDR3 DNA reads as TGTGCCAGCTCACCGGACATCGCCTCCTACAATGAGCAGTTCTTC.

This chain uses TRBV28 with TRBJ1-2, with D tentatively TRBD1 (5 bases). The germline V gene encodes CDR1 MDHEN and CDR2 SYDVKM. V was pared by 3 bases and J by 3 bases, with 11 bases between. The CDR3 runs 14 residues. CDR3 nucleotide sequence: TGTGCCAGCAGTTTGGGCAGGGCTGACTATGGCTACACCTTC. This codes for CASSLGRADYGYTF.

V and J are TRBV3-1 (or the pseudogene TRBV3-2) and TRBJ1-4; D is ambiguous. V was trimmed by 4 bases and J by 7 bases, leaving 25 bases between them. This CDR3 region has 18 residues. Germline values: CDR1 LGHDT, CDR2 YNNKEL (reference sequence). CDR3 DNA: TGTGCCAGCAGCCCCTCATCAGCCGTGGCAGGTCTTGGTGAAAAACTGTTTTTT. As protein: CASSPSSAVAGLGEKLFF.